Shown below are 29 T cell receptor beta chains from a single sample sequenced in a study of CD8 T cells in ankylosing spondylitis. TCRdb re-called the 5' RACE reads through MiXCR, storing one row per CDR3 protein. The data contain approximately 250,000 distinct CDR3 sequences, 8% to 11% of them singletons. The sample was blood, either unsorted or a sorted T cell fraction (not recorded which). Every receptor here comes from a male donor with ankylosing spondylitis or in good health (not recorded which).

A few counts support this clonotype. The chain has TRBV7-9 and TRBJ1-2; 7 bases match TRBD1. This CDR3 comprises 13 residues. V lost 4 bases to trimming and J lost 13 bases; unmatched junction nucleotides: 12. Germline V gene data show CDR1 as SEHNR and CDR2 as FQNEAQ (reference sequence). The chain's CDR3 is CASSSRRDSSATF. CDR3 DNA sequence: TGTGCCAGCAGCTCCCGTCGGGACAGTTCAGCCACCTTC.

In the case of this clonotype: Mismatch with germline at one junction end may stem from a read error. V gene TRBV11-2 combines with J gene TRBJ1-1, with D hard to call. This CDR3 comprises 13 residues. The germline gives CDR1 SGHAT, CDR2 FQNNGV. CDR3 sequence: CANSLEVWEGAFF. The CDR3 DNA follows: TGTGCCAACAGCTTAGAAGTGTGGGAGGGAGCTTTCTTT. Together with reference TRBV11-2 and TRBJ1-1, the CDR3 gives the full variable domain: EAGVAQSPRYKIIEKRQSVAFWCNPISGHATLYWYQQILGQGPKLLIQFQNNGVVDDSQLPKDRFSAERLKGVDSTLKIQPAKLEDSAVYLCANSLEVWEGAFFGQGTRLTVV.

This clonotype was found many times. The chain has TRBV7-2 and TRBJ2-3, with TRBD2 matching over 12 bases. This CDR3 has 16 amino acids. Germline V lookup: CDR1 SGHTA, CDR2 FQGNSA. The trim removed 5 bases at V and 4 bases at J, leaving 7 bases unmatched. Here the CDR3 DNA reads TGTGCCAGCAGCATGCTAGCGGGGGGGCTGTCAGATACGCAGTATTTT. It is translated as CASSMLAGGLSDTQYF.

The chain recombines TRBV29-1 with TRBJ2-3; D unresolved. Trimming stripped 6 bases from V and 4 bases from J, with 17 bases between. This CDR3 has 14 amino acids. The germline V gene has CDR1 SQVTM and CDR2 ANQGSEA. The CDR3 nucleotides read TGCAGCGTGGGTGGCACTATCCGGTCAGATACGCAGTATTTT. Translating gives CSVGGTIRSDTQYF.

There are many counts of this clonotype. V usage is TRBV5-5 and J usage is TRBJ2-1, with 8 nucleotides matching TRBD1. The ends lost 3 bases at V and 12 bases at J; junction bases unmatched: 14. The length of the CDR3 is 15 residues. Germline V gene sequence: CDR1 SGHKS, CDR2 YYEKEE (reference sequence). CDR3 sequence (DNA): TGTGCCAGCAGCTCGGACAGGGCACCCGGTTATTCGCAGTTCTTC. It encodes CASSSDRAPGYSQFF.

This chain joins TRBV27 and TRBJ2-7, with 12 bases aligning to TRBD2. Germline CDR1 reads MNHEY; CDR2 reads SMNVEV (reference sequence). The CDR3 is 15 amino acids. The V segment lost 6 bases and the J segment 5 bases; nucleotides outside the gene matches: 8. The CDR3 DNA sequence: TGTGCCAGCAGCCCCGGGACTAGCGGGTATAACGAGCAGTACTTC. This gives the protein CASSPGTSGYNEQYF.

This clonotype was picked up many times. V usage is TRBV20-1 and J usage is TRBJ2-4; D uncertain. CDR3 size: 14 residues. V gave up 5 bases and J gave up 1 base, with 12 bases separating them. Germline V gene data show CDR1 as DFQATT and CDR2 as SNEGSKA (reference sequence). The CDR3 is CSAFRSLAKNIQYF. The CDR3 coding sequence is TGCAGTGCTTTTCGTTCCTTGGCCAAAAACATTCAGTACTTC.

This clonotype was found many times. CDR3: CAWSPSGNIQYF. Here the CDR3 DNA reads TGTGCCTGGAGTCCCTCCGGAAACATTCAGTACTTC. This rearrangement joins TRBV30 to TRBJ2-4; D ambiguous. The CDR3 extends over 12 amino acids. V was trimmed by 2 bases and J by 6 bases, leaving 8 bases between them. The germline CDR1 and CDR2 sequences are GTSNPN and SVGIG (reference sequence).

This chain uses TRBV7-9 with TRBJ1-2; D may be TRBD1 (5 bases). Looked up from germline, CDR1 is SEHNR and CDR2 is FQNEAQ (reference sequence). The V end lost 5 bases, the J end lost 7 bases, and 20 bases lay between the germline ends. The length of the CDR3 is 15 residues. The CDR3 sequence: CASSPPPWGVAGYTF. The CDR3, as DNA: TGTGCCAGCAGCCCTCCACCATGGGGGGTTGCTGGCTACACCTTC.

This clonotype came up a few times. The chain is built from TRBV20-1 and TRBJ2-7; 8 positions agree with TRBD1. V lost 5 bases to trimming and J lost 6 bases; unmatched junction nucleotides: 9. The germline V gene has CDR1 DFQATT and CDR2 SNEGSKA (reference sequence). The CDR3 loop spans 13 amino acids. CDR3 in DNA: TGCAGTGCTGGTCGGGACAGGAAGGGCGAGCAGTACTTC. It encodes CSAGRDRKGEQYF.

A word on this clonotype: This may be a read error, as it is one base from a much larger clone. The chain carries TRBV25-1 and TRBJ1-5; D remains ambiguous. Trimming cost V 0 bases and J 4 bases, with 4 bases left between them. This CDR3 has 13 residues. Germline CDR1 is MGHDK and CDR2 is SYGVNS. The CDR3 region is CASSEYGNQPQHF. DNA of the CDR3: TGTGCCAGCAGTGAATATGGGAATCAGCCCCAGCATTTT.

The table lists this clonotype with many counts. J is TRBJ2-7 and V is TRBV5-1; TRBD1 agrees at 7 bases. The CDR3 length is 14 residues. V lost 6 bases and J lost 0; bases outside the gene matches: 6. Looked up from germline, CDR1 is SGHRS and CDR2 is YFSETQ. The CDR3 DNA is TGCGCCAGCACCCCCGGGACAGTCTCCTACGAGCAGTACTTC. Protein sequence: CASTPGTVSYEQYF.

This clonotype was detected only a few times. The chain is built from TRBV9 and TRBJ2-1, with TRBD2 matching 10 bases. Looked up from germline, CDR1 is SGDLS and CDR2 is YYNGEE. V dropped 0 bases and J dropped 7; count of bases not matched to a gene: 7. This CDR3 comprises 16 residues. CDR3 bases: TGTGCCAGCAGCGTAGCTATGAGCGGGGGGGCGAATGAGCAGTTCTTC. Translated: CASSVAMSGGANEQFF.

This clonotype was picked up many times. V gene TRBV25-1 combines with J gene TRBJ1-2; TRBD1 matches at 8 bases. CDR3 length: 13 amino acids. Germline V gene lookup returns CDR1 MGHDK and CDR2 SYGVNS. The junction had 5 bases not matched to a gene; V was cut back by 5 bases and J by 6 bases. In DNA, the CDR3 is TGTGCCAGCAGTCCGACAGGGGTTAATGGCTACACCTTC. It yields the protein CASSPTGVNGYTF.

This clonotype has ten or more counts. The genes are TRBV6-2 or TRBV6-3 and TRBJ2-5; 7 bases map to TRBD2. The CDR3 is 18 amino acids. Germline V gene data show CDR1 as MNHEY and CDR2 as SVGEGT. Trimming at V came to 2 bases and at J to 0 bases, leaving 12 bases not matched to a gene. The CDR3 DNA is TGTGCCAGCAGTTACGGGTCTAGCGGATTAATGTACCAAGAGACCCAGTACTTC. Amino acid sequence: CASSYGSSGLMYQETQYF.

This clonotype was seen at least ten times. V usage is TRBV12-3 or TRBV12-4 and J usage is TRBJ2-5; 8 bases align to TRBD2. There are 16 residues in the CDR3. V lost 7 bases to trimming and J lost 2 bases; unmatched junction nucleotides: 12. The CDR3 reads CASTYGLAGGQETQYF. CDR3 nucleotides: TGTGCCAGCACCTACGGGCTAGCGGGCGGTCAAGAGACCCAGTACTTC.

The chain's CDR3 is CSVCPNNYEQYF. In DNA form, the CDR3 reads TGCAGCGTTTGTCCCAACAACTACGAGCAGTACTTC. V is TRBV29-1 and J is TRBJ2-7, with unresolved D. This CDR3 is built from 12 residues. Trimming removed 5 bases from V and 3 bases from J, with 11 bases in between. Germline V CDR1 and CDR2: SQVTM, ANQGSEA.

J is TRBJ2-7 and V is TRBV20-1; the D is unclear. The CDR3 length is 13 residues. The germline CDR1 and CDR2 sequences are DFQATT and SNEGSKA (reference sequence). Trimming pared 0 bases from V and 0 bases from J, leaving 6 bases between. CDR3 bases: TGCAGTGCTAGAGATTCATACTCCTACGAGCAGTACTTC. It codes for CSARDSYSYEQYF.

In this sample, this clonotype turned up a few times. The genes are TRBV11-2 and TRBJ2-1; 9 bases line up with TRBD2. V lost 4 bases and J lost 2; bases outside the gene matches: 12. Germline V gene data show CDR1 as SGHAT and CDR2 as FQNNGV. The CDR3 has 18 amino acids. In nucleotides, the CDR3 is TGTGCCAGCAGCTCGCGCCCTATTGGCGGGGGGGCCTACAATGAGCAGTTCTTC. It codes for CASSSRPIGGGAYNEQFF.

In this sample, this clonotype turned up many times. The CDR3 sequence is CASSESPGAGELFF. In nucleotides, the CDR3 is TGTGCCAGCAGTGAATCCCCAGGGGCCGGGGAGCTGTTTTTT. This rearrangement joins TRBV25-1 to TRBJ2-2, with D possibly matching TRBD1 (6 bases). The V gene lost 1 base and the J gene lost 6 bases, with 9 bases spanning the gap. This CDR3 comprises 14 residues. Germline loops: CDR1 MGHDK, CDR2 SYGVNS.

There are many counts of this clonotype. This rearrangement joins TRBV12-3 or TRBV12-4 to TRBJ1-1; 8 nucleotides agree with TRBD1. The V segment lost 5 bases and the J segment 4 bases; nucleotides outside the gene matches: 6. The CDR3 totals 14 residues. The CDR3 DNA reads TGTGCCAGCAGTCCGACAGGGGTTGGCACTGAAGCTTTCTTT. Translation gives CASSPTGVGTEAFF.

This clonotype was seen repeatedly, ten times or more. The chain is built from TRBV6-1 and TRBJ2-1, with a possible D match to TRBD2 (7 bases). The V and J ends lost 5 bases and 5 bases respectively, with 16 bases between them. The CDR3 totals 15 residues. CDR1 and CDR2 from the germline V gene are MNHNS and SASEGT. The CDR3 spells CASSNRGAVDNEQFF. Here the CDR3 DNA reads TGTGCCAGCAGTAATCGGGGGGCCGTAGACAATGAGCAGTTCTTC.

This clonotype came up many times. The J gene is TRBJ2-1, the V gene TRBV10-3; the D gene is possibly TRBD2 (5 bases). CDR1 and CDR2 from the germline V gene are ENHRY and SYGVKD. The germline V and J ends were trimmed by 0 bases and 3 bases, with 12 bases remaining between them. This CDR3 has 16 residues. CDR3 loop: CAISESEGVVYNEQFF. CDR3 nucleotides: TGTGCCATCAGTGAGTCTGAGGGAGTAGTCTACAATGAGCAGTTCTTC.

This clonotype was detected ten times or more. The chain carries TRBV4-1 and TRBJ2-2; no clear D. The CDR3 covers 13 residues. V lost 5 bases, J lost 5 bases, and 9 bases lay in between. Germline values: CDR1 MGHRA, CDR2 YSYEKL. CDR3 in DNA: TGCGCCAGCAGCGTGATCACAACCGGGGAGCTGTTTTTT. Amino acids: CASSVITTGELFF.

The rearrangement uses TRBV12-3 or TRBV12-4 and TRBJ1-1; the D is unclear. V dropped 3 bases and J dropped 10 bases, with 9 bases sitting between them. The CDR3 spans 11 residues. The CDR3 reads CASSFSLPAFF. The CDR3 DNA is TGTGCCAGCAGTTTCTCCCTTCCAGCTTTCTTT.

In its sample, this clonotype was seen many times. The chain couples TRBV6-1 to TRBJ2-7; the match to TRBD1 covers 7 bases. The CDR3 extends over 14 amino acids. Trimming took 6 bases from V and 6 from J; bases not matched to a gene: 11. The germline gives CDR1 MNHNS, CDR2 SASEGT. CDR3 sequence reads: CASRADRQGGEQYF. The CDR3 DNA reads as TGTGCCAGCAGAGCCGACCGACAGGGCGGCGAGCAGTACTTC.

The V call is TRBV6-1, the J call TRBJ2-2; 10 nucleotides agree with TRBD1. This CDR3 comprises 15 residues. Germline assignment: CDR1 MNHNS and CDR2 SASEGT. The V gene end was trimmed by 5 bases and the J gene end by 6 bases; junction bases not matched to a gene: 6. The CDR3 loop is CASSRQGARAGELFF. CDR3 bases: TGTGCCAGCAGTCGACAGGGGGCGCGGGCCGGGGAGCTGTTTTTT.

Many counts were recorded for this clonotype. The rearrangement uses TRBV7-8 and TRBJ2-7; D ambiguous. V was trimmed by 1 base and J by 3 bases, leaving 10 bases between them. The CDR3 is 14 amino acids. CDR1 SGHVS and CDR2 FQNEAQ come from the germline V gene. In nucleotides, the CDR3 is TGTGCCAGCAGCTTAGGTCGACTGAGCTACGAGCAGTACTTC. Its protein is CASSLGRLSYEQYF.

Ten or more counts support this clonotype. The rearrangement links TRBV7-9 to TRBJ1-1, with D perhaps TRBD1 (6 bases). Germline lookup yields CDR1 SEHNR and CDR2 FQNEAQ (reference sequence). The germline V and J ends were trimmed by 5 bases and 0 bases, with 13 bases remaining between them. The CDR3 runs to 15 residues. This chain's CDR3 is CASSRPGTLNTEAFF. CDR3 nucleotide sequence: TGTGCCAGCAGCCGACCCGGGACATTGAACACTGAAGCTTTCTTT.